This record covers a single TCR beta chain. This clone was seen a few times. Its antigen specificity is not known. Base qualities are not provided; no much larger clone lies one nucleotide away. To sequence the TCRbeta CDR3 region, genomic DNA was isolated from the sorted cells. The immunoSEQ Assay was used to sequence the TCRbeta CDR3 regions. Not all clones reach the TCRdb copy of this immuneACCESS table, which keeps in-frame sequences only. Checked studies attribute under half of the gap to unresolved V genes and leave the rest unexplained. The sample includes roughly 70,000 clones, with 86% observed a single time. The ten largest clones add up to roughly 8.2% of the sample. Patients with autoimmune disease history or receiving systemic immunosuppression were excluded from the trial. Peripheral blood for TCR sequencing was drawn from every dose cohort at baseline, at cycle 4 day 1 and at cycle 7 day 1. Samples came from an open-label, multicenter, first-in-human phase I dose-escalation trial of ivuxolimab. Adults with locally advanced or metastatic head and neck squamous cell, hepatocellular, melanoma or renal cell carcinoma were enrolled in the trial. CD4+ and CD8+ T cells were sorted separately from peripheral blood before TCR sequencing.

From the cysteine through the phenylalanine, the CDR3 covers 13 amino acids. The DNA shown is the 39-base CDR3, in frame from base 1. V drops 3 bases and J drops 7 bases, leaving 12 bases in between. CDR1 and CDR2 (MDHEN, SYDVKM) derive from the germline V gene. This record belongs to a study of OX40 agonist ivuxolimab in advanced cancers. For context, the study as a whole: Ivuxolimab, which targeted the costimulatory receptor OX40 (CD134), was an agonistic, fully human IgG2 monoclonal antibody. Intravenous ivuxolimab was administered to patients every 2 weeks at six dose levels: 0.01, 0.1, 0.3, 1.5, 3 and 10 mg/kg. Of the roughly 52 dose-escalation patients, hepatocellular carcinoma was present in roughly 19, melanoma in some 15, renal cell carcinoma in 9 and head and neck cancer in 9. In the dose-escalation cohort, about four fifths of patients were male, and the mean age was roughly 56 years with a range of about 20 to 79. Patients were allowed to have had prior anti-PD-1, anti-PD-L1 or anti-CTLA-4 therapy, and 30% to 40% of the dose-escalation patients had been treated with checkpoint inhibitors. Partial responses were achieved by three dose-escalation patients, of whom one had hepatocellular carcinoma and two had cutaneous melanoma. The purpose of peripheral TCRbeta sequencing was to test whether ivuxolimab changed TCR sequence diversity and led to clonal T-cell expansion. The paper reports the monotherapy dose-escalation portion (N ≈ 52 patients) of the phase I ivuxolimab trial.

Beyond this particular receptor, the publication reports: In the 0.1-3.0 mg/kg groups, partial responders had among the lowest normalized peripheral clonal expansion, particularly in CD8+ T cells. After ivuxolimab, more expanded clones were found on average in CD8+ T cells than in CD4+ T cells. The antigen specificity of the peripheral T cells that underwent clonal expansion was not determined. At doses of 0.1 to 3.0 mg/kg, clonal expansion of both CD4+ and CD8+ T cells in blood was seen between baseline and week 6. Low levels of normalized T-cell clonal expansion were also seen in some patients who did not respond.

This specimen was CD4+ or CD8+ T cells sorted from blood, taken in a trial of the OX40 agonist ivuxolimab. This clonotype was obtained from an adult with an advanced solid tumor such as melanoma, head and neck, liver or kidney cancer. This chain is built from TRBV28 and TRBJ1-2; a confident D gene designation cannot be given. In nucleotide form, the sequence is TGTGCCAGCAGTTTCGGAGAGGCGGTTGGCTACACCTTC. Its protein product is CASSFGEAVGYTF.